The 9 T cell receptor beta chains below were found in one sample sequenced in a study of T cell responses to AZD1222 COVID-19 vaccine. Using immunoSEQ multiplex PCR, the repertoire was profiled, and TCRdb retains in-frame clones only, with some absent. The top ten hold 4.7% of the sample, which has roughly 140,000 clones, approximately 91% seen once. Sequenced here: peripheral blood, sampled on day 0 of AZD1222 vaccination. The receptor set was obtained from an adult in good health.

This chain links TRBV11-2 with TRBJ1-5, with D tentatively TRBD1 (6 bases). CDR1 and CDR2 from the germline V gene are SGHAT and FQNNGV. The CDR3 is made up of 13 amino acids. V was clipped by 1 base and J by 9 bases, with 10 bases between them. Written as DNA, the CDR3 is TGTGCCAGCAGCTTAGGGGAGGACAGGCCCCAGCATTTT. Protein: CASSLGEDRPQHF. Full variable domain (rest looked up from reference TRBV11-2 and TRBJ1-5): EAGVAQSPRYKIIEKRQSVAFWCNPISGHATLYWYQQILGQGPKLLIQFQNNGVVDDSQLPKDRFSAERLKGVDSTLKIQPAKLEDSAVYLCASSLGEDRPQHFGDGTRLSIL.

The chain is built from TRBV30 and TRBJ1-5, with 9 bases identical to TRBD1. From germline, CDR1 is GTSNPN and CDR2 SVGIG (reference sequence). V was pared by 2 bases and J by 0 bases, with 11 bases of the junction left unmatched. The CDR3 is 18 residues long. CDR3 sequence reads: CAWSPSGQGKYSNQPQHF. The CDR3 region has the DNA TGTGCCTGGAGTCCCTCAGGACAGGGGAAATATAGCAATCAGCCCCAGCATTTT.

This clone was recorded only once. The chain joins TRBV7-2 to TRBJ2-3; D gene unclear. The V end was cut by 2 bases, the J end by 4 bases, with 1 base between. CDR1 and CDR2 (germline): SGHTA, FQGNSA. The CDR3 sequence is 11 residues long. For the CDR3, the DNA is TGTGCCAGCAGCTTACCAGATACGCAGTATTTT. This translates into CASSLPDTQYF.

The chain couples TRBV27 to TRBJ2-7, with D possibly being TRBD2 (5 bases). The V end was cut by 1 base, the J end by 4 bases, with 17 bases between. The CDR3 spans 16 residues. Germline assignment: CDR1 MNHEY and CDR2 SMNVEV (reference sequence). CDR3 coding DNA: TGTGCCAGCAGTTTATACGGTAGCGAGATTCCTTACGAGCAGTACTTC. Translation gives CASSLYGSEIPYEQYF.

The chain combines TRBV6-1 with TRBJ2-1, with D possibly called TRBD1 or TRBD2 (5 bases each). Germline V gene lookup returns CDR1 MNHNS and CDR2 SASEGT. The CDR3 is made up of 13 amino acids. Trimming removed 5 bases from V and 15 bases from J, with 20 bases in between. CDR3 protein: CASSPRDPYYRFF. The CDR3 nucleotides are TGTGCCAGCAGTCCCCGGGACCCGTACTACCGGTTCTTC.

This chain links TRBV4-2 with TRBJ1-5; no clear D. The CDR3 length is 16 residues. V was clipped by 0 bases and J by 2 bases, with 11 bases between them. Germline V gene lookup returns CDR1 LGHNA and CDR2 YNFKEQ. The CDR3: CASSQDSREGNQPQHF. The CDR3 DNA follows: TGTGCCAGCAGCCAAGATTCCCGCGAGGGCAATCAGCCCCAGCATTTT.

This clone has a handful of counts. V gene TRBV5-1 combines with J gene TRBJ2-2, with 8 bases lining up with TRBD1. The CDR3 runs to 15 residues. Unmatched junction bases numbered 8, after V lost 3 bases and J lost 7 bases. The germline V gene encodes CDR1 SGHRS and CDR2 YFSETQ. The CDR3 protein is CASSSDRDVDGELFF. DNA for the CDR3: TGCGCCAGCAGCTCGGACAGGGATGTGGACGGGGAGCTGTTTTTT.

CDR3 residues: CASSFLGSNSYNEQFF. CDR3 coding DNA: TGCGCCAGCAGCTTTCTAGGTAGCAACTCCTACAATGAGCAGTTCTTC. The chain uses TRBV5-1 and TRBJ2-1; D is uncertain. There are 16 residues in the CDR3. V shed 2 bases and J shed 0 bases, with 12 bases lying between them. Germline V gene sequence: CDR1 SGHRS, CDR2 YFSETQ.

This chain uses TRBV29-1 with TRBJ1-2, with D possibly matching TRBD1 (5 bases). The CDR3 sequence is 12 residues long. Germline assignment: CDR1 SQVTM and CDR2 ANQGSEA. V was trimmed by 4 bases and J by 6 bases, leaving 12 bases between them. The DNA for the CDR3 is TGCAGCGTTGGTGGGACGGATAATGGCTACACCTTC. It codes for CSVGGTDNGYTF. Drawing the rest from reference TRBV29-1 and TRBJ1-2, the complete variable domain is SAVISQKPSRDICQRGTSLTIQCQVDSQVTMMFWYRQQPGQSLTLIATANQGSEATYESGFVIDKFPISRPNLTFSTLTVSNMSPEDSSIYLCSVGGTDNGYTFGSGTRLTVV.